This T cell receptor (beta chain) was found in a study of OX40 agonist ivuxolimab in advanced cancers. Background on the study: Patients got intravenous ivuxolimab at 0.01 to 10 mg/kg every 2 weeks. Partial responses occurred in Three dose-escalation patients, one with hepatocellular carcinoma and two with cutaneous melanoma.

Libraries were prepared by immunoSEQ multiplex PCR; TCRdb keeps only in-frame clonotypes and omits some of them. The sample holds about 73,000 clones, around 88% seen once. This clone was seen more than once but under ten times. Its antigen remains unknown. Points from the study as a whole: Nonresponders included some who also had low normalized T-cell clonal expansion.

This CDR3 contains 15 residues. V was clipped by 1 base and J by 6 bases; unmatched bases: 6. Germline CDR1 reads SGHVS; CDR2 reads FQNEAQ. The sequence was obtained from an adult with an advanced solid tumor such as melanoma, head and neck, liver or kidney cancer. Sequencing used CD4+ or CD8+ T cells sorted from blood, obtained in a trial of the OX40 agonist ivuxolimab. The chain uses TRBV7-8 and TRBJ2-7; 10 bases align to TRBD2. The CDR3 nucleotides are TGTGCCAGCAGCTTAGGGATAGCGGGAGGAACCGAGCAGTACTTC. Protein product: CASSLGIAGGTEQYF.